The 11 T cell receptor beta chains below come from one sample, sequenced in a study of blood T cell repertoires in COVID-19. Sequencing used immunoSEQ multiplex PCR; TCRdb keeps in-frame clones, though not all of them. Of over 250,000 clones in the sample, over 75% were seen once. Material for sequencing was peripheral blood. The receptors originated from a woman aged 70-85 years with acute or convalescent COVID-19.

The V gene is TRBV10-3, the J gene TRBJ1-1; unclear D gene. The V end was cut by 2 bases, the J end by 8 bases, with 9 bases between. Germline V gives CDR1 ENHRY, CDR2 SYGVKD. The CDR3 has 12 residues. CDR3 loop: CAISEEVTEAFF. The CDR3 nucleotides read TGTGCCATCAGTGAGGAGGTTACGGAAGCTTTCTTT.

The DNA for the CDR3 is TGTGCCACCAGTAATGACGGAGTAGATACGCAGTATTTT. It yields the protein CATSNDGVDTQYF. The chain carries TRBV24-1 and TRBJ2-3, with unresolved D. This CDR3 spans 13 amino acids. Per the germline V gene, CDR1 is KGHDR and CDR2 is SFDVKD. V gave up 6 bases and J gave up 5 bases, with 11 bases separating them.

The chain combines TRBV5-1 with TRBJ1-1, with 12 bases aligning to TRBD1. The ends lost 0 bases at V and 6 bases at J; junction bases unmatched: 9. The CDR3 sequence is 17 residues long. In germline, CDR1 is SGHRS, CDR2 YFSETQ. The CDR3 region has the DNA TGCGCCAGCAGCTTGGCCGGGACAGGGGGCTTTGCCGCTGAAGCTTTCTTT. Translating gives CASSLAGTGGFAAEAFF.

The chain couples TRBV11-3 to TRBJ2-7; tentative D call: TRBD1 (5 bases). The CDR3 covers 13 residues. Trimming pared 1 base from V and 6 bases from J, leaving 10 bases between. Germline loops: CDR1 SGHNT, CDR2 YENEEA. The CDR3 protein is CASSLVVTGEQYF. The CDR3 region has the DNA TGTGCCAGCAGCTTAGTTGTAACAGGCGAGCAGTACTTC.

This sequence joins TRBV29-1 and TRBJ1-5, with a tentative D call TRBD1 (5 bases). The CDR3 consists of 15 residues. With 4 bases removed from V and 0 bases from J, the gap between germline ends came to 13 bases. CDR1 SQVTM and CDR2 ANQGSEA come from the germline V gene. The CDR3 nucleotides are TGCAGCGTTGCAGTCACGGGGGATAGCAATCAGCCCCAGCATTTT. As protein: CSVAVTGDSNQPQHF.

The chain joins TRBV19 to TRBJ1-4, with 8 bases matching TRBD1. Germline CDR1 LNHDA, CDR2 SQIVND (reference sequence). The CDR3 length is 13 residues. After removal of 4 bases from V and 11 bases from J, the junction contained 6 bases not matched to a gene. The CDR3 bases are TGTGCCAGTAGTAGCCAGGGGGCGAGCAAACTGTTTTTT. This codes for CASSSQGASKLFF.

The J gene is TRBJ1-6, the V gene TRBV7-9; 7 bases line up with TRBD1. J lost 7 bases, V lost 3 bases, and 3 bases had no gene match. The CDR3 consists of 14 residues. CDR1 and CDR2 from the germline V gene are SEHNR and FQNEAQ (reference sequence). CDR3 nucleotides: TGTGCCAGCAGCTTCCAGGGGGAGAATTCACCCCTCCACTTT. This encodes CASSFQGENSPLHF.

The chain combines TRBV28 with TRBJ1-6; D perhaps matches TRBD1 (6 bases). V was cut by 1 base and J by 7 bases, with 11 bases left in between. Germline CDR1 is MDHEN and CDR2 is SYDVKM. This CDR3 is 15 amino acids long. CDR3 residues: CASSLYRTENSPLHF. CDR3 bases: TGTGCCAGCAGTTTATATAGGACAGAGAATTCACCCCTCCACTTT.

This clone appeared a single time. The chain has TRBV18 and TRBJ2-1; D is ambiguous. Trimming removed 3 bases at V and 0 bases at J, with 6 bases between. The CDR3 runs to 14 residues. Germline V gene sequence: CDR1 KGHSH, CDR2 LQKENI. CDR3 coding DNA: TGTGCCAGCTCACCTGGTAGCTCCTACAATGAGCAGTTCTTC. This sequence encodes CASSPGSSYNEQFF.

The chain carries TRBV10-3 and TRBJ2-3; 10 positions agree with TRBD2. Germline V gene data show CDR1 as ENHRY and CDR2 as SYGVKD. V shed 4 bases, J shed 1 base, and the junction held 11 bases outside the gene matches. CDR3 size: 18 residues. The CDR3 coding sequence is TGTGCCATCAGTGGAAAAATTAGCGGGGGGCGGGGCACAGATACGCAGTATTTT. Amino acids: CAISGKISGGRGTDTQYF.

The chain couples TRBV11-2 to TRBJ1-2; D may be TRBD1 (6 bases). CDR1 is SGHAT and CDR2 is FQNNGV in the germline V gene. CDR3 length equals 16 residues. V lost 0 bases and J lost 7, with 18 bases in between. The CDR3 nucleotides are TGTGCCAGCAGCTTAGACCTTGGGACACCGACGGGTGGCTACACCTTC. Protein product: CASSLDLGTPTGGYTF.